Following are 23 T cell receptor beta chains from one sample sequenced in a study of technical replicates of blood from a few donors. Some clones are missing from TCRdb's copy, which holds only in-frame ones; the method was immunoSEQ multiplex PCR. The sample includes tens of thousands of clones, 85% to 95% of them seen just once. The material sequenced was PBMCs. The receptors shown here come from a human donor in good health. Some clones in this sample may be carry-over from other donors' samples.

The gene calls are TRBV5-6 and TRBJ2-7, with TRBD1 as a possible D gene (5 bases). Germline lookup yields CDR1 SGHDT and CDR2 YYEEEE. The CDR3 runs to 13 residues. Trimming took 0 bases from V and 5 from J, leaving 9 bases between them. CDR3 sequence: CASSLEGSHEQYF. CDR3 sequence (DNA): TGTGCCAGCAGCTTGGAGGGGTCCCACGAGCAGTACTTC.

The chain joins TRBV27 to TRBJ1-2; D perhaps matches TRBD1 (5 bases). V lost 2 bases to trimming and J lost 5 bases, with 12 bases between them. Germline CDR1 reads MNHEY; CDR2 reads SMNVEV (reference sequence). The CDR3 is 14 amino acids. The CDR3 spells CASSLNPGTYGYTF. In DNA, the CDR3 is TGTGCCAGCAGTTTAAATCCGGGGACTTATGGCTACACCTTC.

The rearrangement joins TRBV5-1 to TRBJ2-3, with 7 bases identical to TRBD2. The V gene end was trimmed by 1 base and the J gene end by 8 bases; junction bases not matched to a gene: 10. The CDR3 spans 15 residues. The germline CDR1 and CDR2 sequences are SGHRS and YFSETQ. The CDR3 region is CASSLMASGVRTQYF. The DNA for the CDR3 is TGCGCCAGCAGCTTGATGGCTAGCGGTGTTCGTACGCAGTATTTT.

V and J are TRBV7-9 and TRBJ1-6; a possible D gene is TRBD1 (5 bases). V gave up 5 bases and J gave up 7 bases, with 12 bases separating them. CDR3 length: 14 amino acids. CDR1 is SEHNR and CDR2 is FQNEAQ in the germline V gene (reference sequence). CDR3 sequence reads: CASSPRELNSPLHF. CDR3 sequence (DNA): TGTGCCAGCAGCCCCAGGGAATTGAATTCACCCCTCCACTTT.

V and J are TRBV6-5 and TRBJ1-1, with D perhaps TRBD1 (5 bases). V lost 4 bases and J 1 base, leaving 10 bases between the germline ends. The V gene's germline CDR1 is MNHEY and CDR2 SVGAGI. The CDR3 has 14 amino acids. CDR3 region: CASSLHDRNTEAFF. CDR3 DNA: TGTGCCAGCAGTTTACACGACAGGAACACTGAAGCTTTCTTT.

The rearrangement joins TRBV15 to TRBJ1-2, with D perhaps matching TRBD1 (5 bases). Germline V gene data show CDR1 as LNHNV and CDR2 as YYDKDF (reference sequence). This CDR3 is 14 amino acids long. With 0 bases removed from V and 2 bases from J, the gap between germline ends came to 7 bases. CDR3 protein: CATSRDRQNYGYTF. DNA of the CDR3: TGTGCCACCAGCAGAGATCGACAGAACTATGGCTACACCTTC. The full variable domain, rest sourced from reference TRBV15 and TRBJ1-2, is DAMVIQNPRYQVTQFGKPVTLSCSQTLNHNVMYWYQQKSSQAPKLLFHYYDKDFNNEADTPDNFQSRRPNTSFCFLDIRSPGLGDTAMYLCATSRDRQNYGYTFGSGTRLTVV.

The V gene is TRBV2, the J gene TRBJ2-1, with D perhaps matching TRBD2 (5 bases). V was cut by 6 bases and J by 7 bases, with 19 bases left in between. Per germline, CDR1 SNHLY and CDR2 FYNNEI. CDR3 length equals 15 residues. The CDR3 sequence is CASSYDPGPGNEQFF. The DNA for the CDR3 is TGTGCCAGCAGCTACGATCCGGGCCCGGGGAATGAGCAGTTCTTC.

This sequence joins TRBV30 and TRBJ2-7; 11 bases align to TRBD2. The J segment lost 0 bases and the V segment lost 1 base, leaving 8 bases of the junction unmatched. Germline V gene sequence: CDR1 GTSNPN, CDR2 SVGIG (reference sequence). The CDR3 runs to 17 residues. CDR3 DNA sequence: TGTGCCTGGAGTGCTGACATTAGCGGGAGGGGCTCCTACGAGCAGTACTTC. It encodes CAWSADISGRGSYEQYF.

The V gene is TRBV2, the J gene TRBJ2-1; TRBD1 matches at 8 bases. The germline V gene encodes CDR1 SNHLY and CDR2 FYNNEI. The CDR3 length is 16 residues. J lost 4 bases, V lost 7 bases, and 12 bases had no gene match. Written as DNA, the CDR3 is TGTGCCAGCAAAGAGATAGGGACAGGCCTATACAATGAGCAGTTCTTC. Its translation is CASKEIGTGLYNEQFF.

The chain recombines TRBV7-9 with TRBJ2-5; D unresolved. CDR3 size: 15 residues. V lost 5 bases and J lost 2, with 15 bases in between. CDR1 SEHNR and CDR2 FQNEAQ come from the germline V gene (reference sequence). The CDR3 spells CASSRPLVNQETQYF. The DNA for the CDR3 is TGTGCCAGCAGCCGCCCCTTAGTAAATCAAGAGACCCAGTACTTC. The full variable domain, completed using reference TRBV7-9 and TRBJ2-5, is DTGVSQNPRHKITKRGQNVTFRCDPISEHNRLYWYRQTLGQGPEFLTYFQNEAQLEKSRLLSDRFSAERPKGSFSTLEIQRTEQGDSAMYLCASSRPLVNQETQYFGPGTRLLVL.

The V and J genes are TRBV9 and TRBJ2-1, with 14 bases aligning to TRBD2. The CDR3 covers 14 residues. Germline CDR1 and CDR2: SGDLS and YYNGEE. The junction had 4 bases not matched to a gene; V was cut back by 4 bases and J by 10 bases. CDR3 loop: CASSTGLAGVEQFF. The CDR3 DNA reads TGTGCCAGCAGCACGGGACTAGCGGGGGTGGAGCAGTTCTTC.

The chain joins TRBV12-5 to TRBJ1-2; possible D gene TRBD1, 5 bases. Trimming cost V 8 bases and J 1 base, with 14 bases left between them. This CDR3 is 14 amino acids long. Germline lookup yields CDR1 LGHNT and CDR2 FRNRAP. The CDR3 loop reads CASIGHSLNYGYTF. The CDR3 nucleotides read TGTGCTAGTATAGGACACTCCCTTAACTATGGCTACACCTTC.

This sequence joins TRBV7-9 and TRBJ1-1, with D hard to call. Germline CDR1 SEHNR, CDR2 FQNEAQ (reference sequence). Trimming cost V 3 bases and J 5 bases, with 10 bases left between them. CDR3 size: 13 residues. The DNA for the CDR3 is TGTGCCAGCAGCTTGGATTGGAGGACTGAAGCTTTCTTT. Amino acid sequence: CASSLDWRTEAFF.

The gene calls are TRBV5-4 and TRBJ2-2; 7 nucleotides line up with TRBD2. The CDR3 totals 15 residues. Germline V gene data show CDR1 as SGHNT and CDR2 as YYREEE (reference sequence). J lost 6 bases, V lost 4 bases, and 9 bases had no gene match. CDR3: CASSPRGERPGELFF. In nucleotides, the CDR3 is TGTGCCAGCAGCCCCCGGGGGGAGCGTCCCGGGGAGCTGTTTTTT.

The genes are TRBV5-4 and TRBJ2-5; possibly TRBD2 for D (7 bases). Looked up from germline, CDR1 is SGHNT and CDR2 is YYREEE (reference sequence). Trimming cost V 0 bases and J 5 bases, with 14 bases left between them. The CDR3 consists of 15 residues. The CDR3 nucleotides read TGTGCCAGCAGCTTGGGAAGGGGGGGCGGGGAGACCCAGTACTTC. Translated, it gives CASSLGRGGGETQYF.

This clone has more than one count but fewer than ten. The chain is built from TRBV6-1 and TRBJ1-4; no definite D call. Germline V lookup: CDR1 MNHNS, CDR2 SASEGT. This CDR3 is 12 amino acids long. V lost 11 bases to trimming and J lost 5 bases, with 12 bases between them. The CDR3 is CADRRANEKLFF. CDR3 DNA sequence: TGTGCCGACCGGCGGGCAAATGAAAAACTGTTTTTT.

The rearrangement joins TRBV5-1 to TRBJ2-3, with 13 nucleotides matching TRBD2. V lost 4 bases to trimming and J lost 5 bases; unmatched junction nucleotides: 16. CDR3 length: 19 amino acids. The V gene's germline CDR1 is SGHRS and CDR2 YFSETQ. The CDR3 DNA is TGCGCCAGCAGCCGCAGGACTAGCGGGGGCCTAGGCCCCGTAGATACGCAGTATTTT. The encoded protein is CASSRRTSGGLGPVDTQYF.

The V gene is TRBV5-4, the J gene TRBJ2-3, with D possibly TRBD2 on 5 matching bases. V lost 2 bases to trimming and J lost 2 bases, with 12 bases between them. CDR1 SGHNT and CDR2 YYREEE come from the germline V gene (reference sequence). CDR3 length equals 15 residues. This chain's CDR3 is CASSLTRPYTDTQYF. In DNA, the CDR3 is TGTGCCAGCAGCTTAACTAGACCCTACACAGATACGCAGTATTTT.

This chain links TRBV5-1 with TRBJ2-7; TRBD2 agrees at 7 bases. The J segment lost 2 bases and the V segment lost 1 base, leaving 0 bases of the junction unmatched. This CDR3 has 13 amino acids. Germline CDR1 SGHRS, CDR2 YFSETQ. The CDR3 DNA reads TGCGCCAGCAGCTTGACTAGCGCCTACGAGCAGTACTTC. As protein: CASSLTSAYEQYF.

V is TRBV19 and J is TRBJ1-2, with D possibly being TRBD1 (5 bases). V lost 7 bases and J 4 bases, leaving 16 bases between the germline ends. The CDR3 is 14 amino acids. Germline CDR1 is LNHDA and CDR2 is SQIVND (reference sequence). The CDR3 loop is CASTIVGGPYGYTF. In DNA, the CDR3 is TGTGCCAGTACTATTGTCGGGGGACCCTATGGCTACACCTTC. Full variable domain (remainder filled in from reference TRBV19 and TRBJ1-2): DGGITQSPKYLFRKEGQNVTLSCEQNLNHDAMYWYRQDPGQGLRLIYYSQIVNDFQKGDIAEGYSVSREKKESFPLTVTSAQKNPTAFYLCASTIVGGPYGYTFGSGTRLTVV.

This chain links TRBV5-6 with TRBJ1-3, with D possibly matching TRBD1 (6 bases). This CDR3 has 15 amino acids. Germline V gene data show CDR1 as SGHDT and CDR2 as YYEEEE. Trimming stripped 6 bases from V and 4 bases from J, with 17 bases between. The chain's CDR3 is CASTPGRGPGNTIYF. In DNA form, the CDR3 reads TGTGCCAGCACCCCGGGGCGGGGGCCGGGAAACACCATATATTTT.

The V and J genes are TRBV19 and TRBJ1-1, with TRBD1 as a possible D gene (5 bases). Per the germline V gene, CDR1 is LNHDA and CDR2 is SQIVND (reference sequence). V was clipped by 5 bases and J by 5 bases, with 12 bases between them. The CDR3 consists of 13 residues. The CDR3, as DNA: TGTGCCAGTAGTGTTCAGGGTGGTACTGAAGCTTTCTTT. Translation gives CASSVQGGTEAFF. The complete variable domain, with remaining parts taken from reference TRBV19 and TRBJ1-1, reads DGGITQSPKYLFRKEGQNVTLSCEQNLNHDAMYWYRQDPGQGLRLIYYSQIVNDFQKGDIAEGYSVSREKKESFPLTVTSAQKNPTAFYLCASSVQGGTEAFFGQGTRLTVV.

The chain combines TRBV11-2 with TRBJ2-5, with 7 positions matching TRBD1. The V segment lost 1 base and the J segment 5 bases; nucleotides outside the gene matches: 7. The CDR3 has 15 residues. CDR1 is SGHAT and CDR2 is FQNNGV in the germline V gene. The CDR3 spells CASSLVGQPLETQYF. DNA for the CDR3: TGTGCCAGCAGCTTAGTGGGACAGCCGTTGGAGACCCAGTACTTC.